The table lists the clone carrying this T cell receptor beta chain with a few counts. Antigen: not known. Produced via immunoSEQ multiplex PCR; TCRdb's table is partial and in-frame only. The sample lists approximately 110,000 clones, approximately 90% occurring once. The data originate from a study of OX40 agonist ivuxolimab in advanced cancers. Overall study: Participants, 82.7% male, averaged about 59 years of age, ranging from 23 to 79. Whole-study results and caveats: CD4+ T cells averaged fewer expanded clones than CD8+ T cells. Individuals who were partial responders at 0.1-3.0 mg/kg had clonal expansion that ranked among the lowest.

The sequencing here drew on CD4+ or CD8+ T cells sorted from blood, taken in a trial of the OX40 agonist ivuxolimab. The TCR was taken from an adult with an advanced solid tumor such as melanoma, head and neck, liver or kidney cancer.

CDR3 protein: CASSLAGFHSGNTIYF. The CDR3 DNA sequence: TGTGCCAGCAGCTTGGCAGGATTTCACTCTGGAAACACCATATATTTT. This sequence joins TRBV5-8 and TRBJ1-3; D remains unclear. The V and J ends lost 0 bases and 0 bases respectively, with 10 bases between them. The CDR3 contains 16 residues. The germline V gene has CDR1 SGHTS and CDR2 YDEGEE.